The 16 T cell receptor beta chains presented below share a single source sample, sequenced in a study of control samples from healthy donors and cancer patients. TCRdb's copy holds only in-frame clones and misses some; the assay was immunoSEQ multiplex PCR. The sample has 170,000 or so clones, 85% to 95% seen once. Sequencing was performed on blood. The receptors originated from a man aged 25 to 45 in good health.

The V call is TRBV12-3 or TRBV12-4, the J call TRBJ1-6, with 8 bases fitting TRBD1. The CDR3 runs to 13 residues. V dropped 6 bases and J dropped 10; count of bases not matched to a gene: 5. The CDR3 DNA sequence: TGTGCCAGCAGACTCGGACAGGGATCACCCCTCCACTTT. This sequence encodes CASRLGQGSPLHF.

CDR3 in DNA: TGTGCCTGGAGGAGGGGACAGAACACCGGGGAGCTGTTTTTT. Its protein product is CAWRRGQNTGELFF. The V and J genes are TRBV30 and TRBJ2-2; TRBD1 might be the D (6 bases). The CDR3 sequence is 14 residues long. In germline, CDR1 is GTSNPN, CDR2 SVGIG (reference sequence). V was shortened by 3 bases and J by 1 base, with 9 bases between the two germline ends.

CDR3 in amino acids: CASSPNLSYEQYF. The CDR3 bases are TGTGCCAGCAGTCCCAACCTCTCCTACGAGCAGTACTTC. The J gene is TRBJ2-7, the V gene TRBV6-5; D gene ambiguous. This CDR3 is built from 13 residues. Trimming shortened V by 5 bases and J by 0 bases, and 8 bases separated the two germline ends. The V gene's germline CDR1 is MNHEY and CDR2 SVGAGI.

This clone was recorded only once. V is TRBV29-1 and J is TRBJ2-2; D may be TRBD2 (5 bases). The V end was cut by 6 bases, the J end by 1 base, with 9 bases between. The CDR3 has 13 residues. Germline CDR1 SQVTM, CDR2 ANQGSEA. CDR3 sequence (DNA): TGCAGCGTCCGACTAAGGAACACCGGGGAGCTGTTTTTT. As protein: CSVRLRNTGELFF.

This sequence joins TRBV30 and TRBJ2-7, with D unresolved. V lost 2 bases, J lost 5 bases, and 22 bases lay in between. The CDR3 is made up of 16 amino acids. Germline V gene sequence: CDR1 GTSNPN, CDR2 SVGIG (reference sequence). The CDR3: CAWSMEQQSLLDEQYF. The CDR3 DNA reads as TGTGCCTGGAGTATGGAGCAACAATCCCTCCTAGACGAGCAGTACTTC.

This clone was seen only once. The chain joins TRBV4-2 to TRBJ1-6; D unresolved. Trimming removed 0 bases at V and 8 bases at J, with 14 bases between. The CDR3 sequence is 16 residues long. CDR1 is LGHNA, CDR2 YNFKEQ, per germline. The CDR3 bases are TGTGCCAGCAGCCAAGATCCCGGGAAGGCTTATTCACCCCTCCACTTT. It yields the protein CASSQDPGKAYSPLHF.

V gene TRBV28 combines with J gene TRBJ1-6; D not certain. V gave up 2 bases and J gave up 5 bases, with 7 bases separating them. The CDR3 is 14 residues long. Germline-derived CDR1 and CDR2 are MDHEN and SYDVKM. The CDR3 DNA sequence: TGTGCCAGCAGTTTAAAAGGGAATAATTCACCCCTCCACTTT. This translates into CASSLKGNNSPLHF.

The CDR3 DNA is TGTGCCTGGAGAGCTTCCGGAAACACCATATATTTT. Protein sequence: CAWRASGNTIYF. The V and J genes are TRBV30 and TRBJ1-3; D gene unclear. Looked up from germline, CDR1 is GTSNPN and CDR2 is SVGIG (reference sequence). Trimming took off 3 bases at V and 4 bases at J, with 7 bases between the two ends. The CDR3 is 12 residues long.

The chain carries TRBV9 and TRBJ2-5; 7 nucleotides agree with TRBD1. The CDR3 totals 15 residues. V shed 0 bases, J shed 4 bases, and the junction held 6 bases outside the gene matches. In germline, CDR1 is SGDLS, CDR2 YYNGEE. CDR3 amino acids: CASSVARGGLETQYF. The CDR3 DNA reads TGTGCCAGCAGCGTAGCTCGAGGGGGCTTAGAGACCCAGTACTTC.

A single count supports this clone. The CDR3 protein is CASRRGQNEKLFF. CDR3 coding DNA: TGTGCCAGCAGGAGGGGGCAGAATGAAAAACTGTTTTTT. The chain employs TRBV6-5 and TRBJ1-4, with 7 nucleotides matching TRBD1. V trimming: 6 bases; J trimming: 5 bases; junction bases outside the gene matches: 3. The CDR3 is made up of 13 amino acids. Per germline, CDR1 MNHEY and CDR2 SVGAGI.

This clone was counted a single time. The chain has TRBV7-3 and TRBJ1-1, with D perhaps matching TRBD1 (5 bases). Germline CDR1 SGHTA, CDR2 FQGTGA. Trimming took 5 bases from V and 1 from J, leaving 8 bases between them. The CDR3 sequence is 13 residues long. CDR3 DNA sequence: TGTGCCAGCAGCATACAGGAGAACACTGAAGCTTTCTTT. Translation: CASSIQENTEAFF.

The chain joins TRBV7-9 to TRBJ2-7; D unclear. Germline values: CDR1 SEHNR, CDR2 FQNEAQ (reference sequence). This CDR3 is built from 13 residues. V lost 5 bases, J lost 6 bases, and 14 bases lay in between. CDR3 sequence reads: CASSPVGAPEQYF. For the CDR3, the DNA is TGTGCCAGCAGCCCAGTAGGTGCTCCCGAGCAGTACTTC.

This clone was seen once. J is TRBJ2-1 and V is TRBV21-1; the table assigns TRBD2, which was not confirmed against the DNA. TRBV21-1 is recorded as a pseudogene. The length of the CDR3 is 14 residues. The CDR3 protein is CASSKGTIYNEQFF. The CDR3 DNA reads TGTGCCAGCAGCAAAGGGACTATCTACAATGAGCAGTTCTTC.

The chain uses TRBV6-1 and TRBJ1-3; 8 bases align to TRBD1. Per germline, CDR1 MNHNS and CDR2 SASEGT. The CDR3 is 16 amino acids. The V segment lost 3 bases and the J segment 0 bases; nucleotides outside the gene matches: 4. This chain's CDR3 is CASSDWTGTSGNTIYF. As DNA, the CDR3 is TGTGCCAGCAGTGACTGGACAGGGACCTCTGGAAACACCATATATTTT.

The chain employs TRBV5-5 and TRBJ1-4; the D is unclear. The germline V and J ends were trimmed by 0 bases and 6 bases, with 12 bases remaining between them. The germline V gene has CDR1 SGHKS and CDR2 YYEKEE (reference sequence). The CDR3 totals 15 residues. The CDR3 is CASSLGVSLYEKLFF. The CDR3 DNA reads as TGTGCCAGCAGCTTGGGGGTTAGCCTCTATGAAAAACTGTTTTTT.

V usage is TRBV14 and J usage is TRBJ1-2; D might be TRBD1 (5 bases). This CDR3 comprises 11 residues. Germline-derived CDR1 and CDR2 are SGHDN and FVKESK. Trimming took off 3 bases at V and 8 bases at J, with 7 bases between the two ends. The CDR3 sequence is CASSHRDGYTF. In DNA form, the CDR3 reads TGTGCCAGCAGCCATAGGGACGGCTACACCTTC.